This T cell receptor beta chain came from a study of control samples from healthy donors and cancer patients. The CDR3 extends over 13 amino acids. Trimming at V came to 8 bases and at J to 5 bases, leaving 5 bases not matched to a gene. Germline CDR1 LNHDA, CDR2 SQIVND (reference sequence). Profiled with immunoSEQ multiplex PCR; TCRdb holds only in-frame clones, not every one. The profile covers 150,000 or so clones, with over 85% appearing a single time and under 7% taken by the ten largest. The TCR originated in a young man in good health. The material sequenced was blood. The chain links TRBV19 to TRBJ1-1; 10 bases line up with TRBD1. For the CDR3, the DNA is TGTGCCAGTGGAGGGACAGGGGATACTGAAGCTTTCTTT. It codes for CASGGTGDTEAFF.